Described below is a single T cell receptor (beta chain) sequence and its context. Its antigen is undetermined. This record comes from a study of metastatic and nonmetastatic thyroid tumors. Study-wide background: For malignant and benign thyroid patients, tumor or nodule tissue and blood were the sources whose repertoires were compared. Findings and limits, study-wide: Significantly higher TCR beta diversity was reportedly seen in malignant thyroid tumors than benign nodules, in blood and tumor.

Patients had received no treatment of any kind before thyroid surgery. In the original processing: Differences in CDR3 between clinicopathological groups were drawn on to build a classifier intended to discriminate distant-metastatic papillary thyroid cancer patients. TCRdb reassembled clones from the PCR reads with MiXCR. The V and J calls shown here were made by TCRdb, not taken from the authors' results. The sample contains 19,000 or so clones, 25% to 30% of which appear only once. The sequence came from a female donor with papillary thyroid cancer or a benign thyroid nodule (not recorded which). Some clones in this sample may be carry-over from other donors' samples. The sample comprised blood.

In nucleotides, the CDR3 is TGCGCCAGCAGCTTGGAACTAGCGGGAACAGGCGCAGATACGCAGTATTTT. Its translation is CASSLELAGTGADTQYF. The chain employs TRBV5-1 and TRBJ2-3; 10 positions match TRBD2. The CDR3 contains 17 residues. Per the germline V gene, CDR1 is SGHRS and CDR2 is YFSETQ. Trimming at V came to 0 bases and at J to 4 bases, leaving 8 bases not matched to a gene.